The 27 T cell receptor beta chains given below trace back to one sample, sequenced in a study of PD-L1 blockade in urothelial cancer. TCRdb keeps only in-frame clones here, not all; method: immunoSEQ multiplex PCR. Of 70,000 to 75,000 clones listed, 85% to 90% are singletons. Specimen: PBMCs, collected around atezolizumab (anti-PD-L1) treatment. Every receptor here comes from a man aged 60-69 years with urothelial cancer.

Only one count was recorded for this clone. CDR3 amino acids: CASRIAGDSSYEQYF. In DNA form, the CDR3 reads TGTGCCAGCAGGATCGCAGGGGATAGCTCCTACGAGCAGTACTTC. V and J are TRBV6-1 and TRBJ2-7, with D tentatively TRBD1 (6 bases). Trimming left V 6 bases short and J 0 bases short, with 15 bases between. The CDR3 is 15 residues long. The germline gives CDR1 MNHNS, CDR2 SASEGT.

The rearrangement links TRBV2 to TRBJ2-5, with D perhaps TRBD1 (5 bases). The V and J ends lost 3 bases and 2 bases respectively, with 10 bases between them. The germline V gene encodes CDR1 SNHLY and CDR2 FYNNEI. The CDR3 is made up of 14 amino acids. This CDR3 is CASSDHRLQETQYF. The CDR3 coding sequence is TGTGCCAGCAGTGACCACAGGCTGCAAGAGACCCAGTACTTC.

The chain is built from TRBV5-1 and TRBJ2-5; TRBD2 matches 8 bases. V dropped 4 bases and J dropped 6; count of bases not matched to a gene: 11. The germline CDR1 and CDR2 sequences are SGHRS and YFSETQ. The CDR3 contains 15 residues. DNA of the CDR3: TGCGCCAGCAGCCCGGGGGGGGCCCGACTGCAGACCCAGTACTTC. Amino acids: CASSPGGARLQTQYF.

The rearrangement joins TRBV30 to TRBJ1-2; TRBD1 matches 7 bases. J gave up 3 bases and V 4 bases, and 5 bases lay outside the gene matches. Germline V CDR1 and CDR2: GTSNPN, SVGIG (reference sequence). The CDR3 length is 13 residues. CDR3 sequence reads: CAWNRGWDYGYTF. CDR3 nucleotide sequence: TGTGCCTGGAACAGGGGTTGGGACTATGGCTACACCTTC.

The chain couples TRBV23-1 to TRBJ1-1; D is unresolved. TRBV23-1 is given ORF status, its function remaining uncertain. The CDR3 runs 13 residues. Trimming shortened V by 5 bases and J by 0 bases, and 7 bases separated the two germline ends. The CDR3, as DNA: TGCGCCAGCAGTTCACAGTTGAACACTGAAGCTTTCTTT. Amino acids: CASSSQLNTEAFF.

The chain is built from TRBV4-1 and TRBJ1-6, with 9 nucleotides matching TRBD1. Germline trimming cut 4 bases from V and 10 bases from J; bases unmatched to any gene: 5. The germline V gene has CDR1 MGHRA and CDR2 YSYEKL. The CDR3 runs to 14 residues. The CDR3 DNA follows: TGCGCCAGCAGCCCTCGGACAGGGGACTCACCCCTCCACTTT. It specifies CASSPRTGDSPLHF.

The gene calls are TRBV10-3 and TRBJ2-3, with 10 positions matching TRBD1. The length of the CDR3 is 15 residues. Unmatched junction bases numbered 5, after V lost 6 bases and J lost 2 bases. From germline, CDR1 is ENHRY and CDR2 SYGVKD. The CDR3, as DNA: TGTGCCATCAGAGACAGGGGGCGCGACACAGATACGCAGTATTTT. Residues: CAIRDRGRDTDTQYF.

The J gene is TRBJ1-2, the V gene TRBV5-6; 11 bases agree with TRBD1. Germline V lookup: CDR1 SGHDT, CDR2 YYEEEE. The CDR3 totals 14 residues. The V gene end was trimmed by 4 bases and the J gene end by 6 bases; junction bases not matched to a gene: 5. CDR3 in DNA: TGTGCCAGCAGCCCCGGGACAGGGGGTCATGGCTACACCTTC. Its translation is CASSPGTGGHGYTF.

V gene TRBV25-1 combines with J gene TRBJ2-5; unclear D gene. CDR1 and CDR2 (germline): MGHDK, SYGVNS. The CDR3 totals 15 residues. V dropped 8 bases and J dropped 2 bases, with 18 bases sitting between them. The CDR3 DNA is TGTGCCAGCCAGAGAACGGGTCTCCTTCAAGAGACCCAGTACTTC. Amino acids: CASQRTGLLQETQYF.

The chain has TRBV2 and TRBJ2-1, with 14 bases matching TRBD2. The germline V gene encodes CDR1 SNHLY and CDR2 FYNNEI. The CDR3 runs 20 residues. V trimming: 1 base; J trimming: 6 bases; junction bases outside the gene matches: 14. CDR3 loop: CASSEDPGLAGVGGGNEQFF. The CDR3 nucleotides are TGTGCCAGCAGTGAAGATCCGGGACTAGCGGGAGTAGGAGGGGGCAATGAGCAGTTCTTC.

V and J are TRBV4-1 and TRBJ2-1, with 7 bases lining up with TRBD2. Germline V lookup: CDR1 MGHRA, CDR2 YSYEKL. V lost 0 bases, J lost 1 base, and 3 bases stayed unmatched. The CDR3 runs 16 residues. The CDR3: CASSQDPGGSYNEQFF. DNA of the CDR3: TGCGCCAGCAGCCAAGATCCCGGGGGGTCCTACAATGAGCAGTTCTTC.

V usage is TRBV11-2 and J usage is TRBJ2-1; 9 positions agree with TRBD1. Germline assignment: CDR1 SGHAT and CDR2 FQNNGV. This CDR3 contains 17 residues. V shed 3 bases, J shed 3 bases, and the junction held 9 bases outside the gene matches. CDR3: CASSFKLAGQGYNEQFF. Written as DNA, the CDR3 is TGTGCCAGCAGCTTTAAATTGGCGGGACAGGGCTACAATGAGCAGTTCTTC.

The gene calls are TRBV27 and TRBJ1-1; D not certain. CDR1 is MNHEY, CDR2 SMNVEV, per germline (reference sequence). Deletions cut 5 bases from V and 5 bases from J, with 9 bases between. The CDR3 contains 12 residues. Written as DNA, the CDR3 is TGTGCCAGCAGTGACCCGGAGACTGAAGCTTTCTTT. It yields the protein CASSDPETEAFF.

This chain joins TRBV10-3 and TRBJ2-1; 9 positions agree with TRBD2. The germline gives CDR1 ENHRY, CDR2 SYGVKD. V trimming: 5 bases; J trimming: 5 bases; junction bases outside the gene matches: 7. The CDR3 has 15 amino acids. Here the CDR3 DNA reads TGTGCCATCAGTTCTGACAGCGGGGGGAACAATGAGCAGTTCTTC. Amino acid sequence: CAISSDSGGNNEQFF.

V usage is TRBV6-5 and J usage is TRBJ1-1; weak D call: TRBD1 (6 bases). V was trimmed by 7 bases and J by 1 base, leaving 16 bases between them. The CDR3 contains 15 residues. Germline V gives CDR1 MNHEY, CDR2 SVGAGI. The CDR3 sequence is CASTTTNRANTEAFF. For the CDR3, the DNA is TGTGCCAGCACCACCACCAACAGGGCGAACACTGAAGCTTTCTTT.

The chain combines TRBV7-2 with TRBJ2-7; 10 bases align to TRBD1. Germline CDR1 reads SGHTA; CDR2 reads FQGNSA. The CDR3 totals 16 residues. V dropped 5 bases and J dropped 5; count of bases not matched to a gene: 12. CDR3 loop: CASSRRPGTGVNEQYF. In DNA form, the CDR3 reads TGTGCCAGCAGCCGACGTCCTGGGACAGGGGTCAACGAGCAGTACTTC.

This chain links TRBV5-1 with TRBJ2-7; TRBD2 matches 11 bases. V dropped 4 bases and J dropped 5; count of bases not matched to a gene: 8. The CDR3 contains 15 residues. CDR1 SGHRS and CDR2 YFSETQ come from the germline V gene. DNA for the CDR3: TGCGCCAGCAGCAGAACGACTAGCGGGGTTAACGAGCAGTACTTC. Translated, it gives CASSRTTSGVNEQYF.

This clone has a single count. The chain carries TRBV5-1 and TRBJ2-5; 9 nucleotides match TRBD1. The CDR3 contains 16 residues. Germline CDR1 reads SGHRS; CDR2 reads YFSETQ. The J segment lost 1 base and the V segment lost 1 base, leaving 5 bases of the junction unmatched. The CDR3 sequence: CASSLPGQGSQETQYF. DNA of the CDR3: TGCGCCAGCAGCTTGCCGGGACAGGGAAGCCAAGAGACCCAGTACTTC.

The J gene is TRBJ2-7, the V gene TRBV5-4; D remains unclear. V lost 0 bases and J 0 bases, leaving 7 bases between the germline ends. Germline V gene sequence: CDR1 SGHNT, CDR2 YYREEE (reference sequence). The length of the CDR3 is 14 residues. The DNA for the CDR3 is TGTGCCAGCAGCTTGGAGACAAACTCCTACGAGCAGTACTTC. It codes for CASSLETNSYEQYF. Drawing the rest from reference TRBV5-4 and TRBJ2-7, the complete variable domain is ETGVTQSPTHLIKTRGQQVTLRCSSQSGHNTVSWYQQALGQGPQFIFQYYREEENGRGNFPPRFSGLQFPNYSSELNVNALELDDSALYLCASSLETNSYEQYFGPGTRLTVT.

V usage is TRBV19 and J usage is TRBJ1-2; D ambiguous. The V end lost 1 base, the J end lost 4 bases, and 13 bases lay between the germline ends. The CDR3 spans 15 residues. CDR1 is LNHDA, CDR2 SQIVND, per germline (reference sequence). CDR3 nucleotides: TGTGCCAGTAGTATAGTTGGCGGGATTCCCTATGGCTACACCTTC. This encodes CASSIVGGIPYGYTF.

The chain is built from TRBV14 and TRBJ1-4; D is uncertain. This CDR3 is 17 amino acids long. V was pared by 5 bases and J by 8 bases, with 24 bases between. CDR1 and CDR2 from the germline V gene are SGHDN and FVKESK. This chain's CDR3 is CASSTIGVGPQREKLFF. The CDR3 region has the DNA TGTGCCAGCAGCACTATCGGCGTTGGCCCCCAACGGGAAAAACTGTTTTTT.

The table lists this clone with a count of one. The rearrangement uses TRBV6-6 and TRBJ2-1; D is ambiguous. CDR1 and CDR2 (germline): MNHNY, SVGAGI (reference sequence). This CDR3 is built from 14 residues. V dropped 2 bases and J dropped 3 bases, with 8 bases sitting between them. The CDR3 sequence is CASSYETGYNEQFF. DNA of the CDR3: TGTGCCAGCAGTTACGAGACTGGCTACAATGAGCAGTTCTTC.

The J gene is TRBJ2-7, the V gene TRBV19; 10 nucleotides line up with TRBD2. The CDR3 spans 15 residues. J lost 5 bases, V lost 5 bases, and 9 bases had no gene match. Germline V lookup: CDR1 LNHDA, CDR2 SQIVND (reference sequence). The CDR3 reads CASSGPGLATDEQYF. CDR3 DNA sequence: TGTGCCAGTAGTGGACCGGGACTAGCGACTGACGAGCAGTACTTC.

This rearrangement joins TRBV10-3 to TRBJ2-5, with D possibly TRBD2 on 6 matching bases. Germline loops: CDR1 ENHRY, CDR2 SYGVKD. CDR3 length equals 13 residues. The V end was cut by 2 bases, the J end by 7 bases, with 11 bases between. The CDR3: CAISEGGEGTQYF. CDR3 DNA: TGTGCCATCAGTGAGGGCGGGGAAGGGACCCAGTACTTC.

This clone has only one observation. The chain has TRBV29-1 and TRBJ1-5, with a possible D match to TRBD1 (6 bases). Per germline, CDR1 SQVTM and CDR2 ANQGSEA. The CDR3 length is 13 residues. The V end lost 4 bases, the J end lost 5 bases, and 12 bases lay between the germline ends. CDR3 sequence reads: CSVVMGADQPQHF. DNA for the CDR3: TGCAGCGTTGTAATGGGGGCTGATCAGCCCCAGCATTTT.

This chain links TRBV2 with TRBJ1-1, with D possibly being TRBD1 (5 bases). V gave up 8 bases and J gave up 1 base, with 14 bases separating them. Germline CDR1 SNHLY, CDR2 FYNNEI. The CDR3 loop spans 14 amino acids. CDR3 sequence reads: CASPRGGQNTEAFF. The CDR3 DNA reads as TGTGCCAGCCCGAGGGGAGGACAGAACACTGAAGCTTTCTTT.

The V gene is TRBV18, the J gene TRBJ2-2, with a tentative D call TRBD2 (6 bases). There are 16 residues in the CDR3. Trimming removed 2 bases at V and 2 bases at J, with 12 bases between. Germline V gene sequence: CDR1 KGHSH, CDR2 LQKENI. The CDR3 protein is CASSPSGPPNTGELFF. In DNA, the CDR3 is TGTGCCAGCTCACCAAGCGGGCCTCCAAACACCGGGGAGCTGTTTTTT.